Shown below are 21 T cell receptor beta chains from a single sample sequenced in a study of blood T cells in healthy people across ages (dated by TCRdb to between 2015 and 2016). Libraries were constructed by 5' RACE. The sequencing machine was an Illumina HiSeq 2500. A second about 6 to 11 cycle PCR used a sample-barcoded 5' primer and a J-beta primer mix. Clones were called with MiXCR by TCRdb after fastp trimmed the public reads at Q25, and only in-frame beta chains were retained. Every distinct CDR3 protein forms one entry, paired with its most common genes and DNA. Counted in this sample were 800,000 or so distinct CDR3 sequences; less than 60% of them appeared once. The ten biggest clones cover 15% to 20% of the sample. The sample consisted of blood. Receptor source: a man older than 75 in good health.

This clonotype was counted at least ten times. The chain couples TRBV20-1 to TRBJ2-3; 7 bases map to TRBD2. Trimming at V came to 3 bases and at J to 8 bases, leaving 11 bases not matched to a gene. There are 14 residues in the CDR3. Germline V gene sequence: CDR1 DFQATT, CDR2 SNEGSKA (reference sequence). This CDR3 reads CSARAAEPSGTQYF. The CDR3 nucleotides read TGCAGTGCTAGGGCGGCCGAGCCTAGCGGTACGCAGTATTTT.

The V gene is TRBV11-3, the J gene TRBJ2-5; the D gene is possibly TRBD2 (5 bases). The CDR3 consists of 13 residues. The germline V gene encodes CDR1 SGHNT and CDR2 YENEEA. The V and J ends lost 5 bases and 11 bases respectively, with 18 bases between them. The DNA of the CDR3 is TGTGCCAGCAGCCGAGGAGGTTCCTACGGGCAGTACTTC. Its translation is CASSRGGSYGQYF. Using reference TRBV11-3 and TRBJ2-5 for the parts outside the CDR3, the full variable domain is EAGVVQSPRYKIIEKKQPVAFWCNPISGHNTLYWYLQNLGQGPELLIRYENEEAVDDSQLPKDRFSAERLKGVDSTLKIQPAELGDSAVYLCASSRGGSYGQYFGPGTRLLVL.

The chain employs TRBV29-1 and TRBJ1-2; no firm D call. Germline assignment: CDR1 SQVTM and CDR2 ANQGSEA. The length of the CDR3 is 13 residues. V lost 4 bases to trimming and J lost 2 bases, with 11 bases between them. CDR3 region: CSVGQEGNYGYTF. The CDR3 DNA follows: TGCAGCGTTGGCCAGGAAGGGAACTATGGCTACACCTTC.

This clonotype came up a few times. The chain joins TRBV12-3 or TRBV12-4 to TRBJ2-7; TRBD2 aligns across 7 bases. The CDR3 has 15 amino acids. V shed 5 bases and J 2 bases; nucleotides not matched to a gene: 9. CDR3 region: CASSPRGGYTYEQYF. Here the CDR3 DNA reads TGTGCCAGCAGTCCCCGGGGAGGGTATACCTACGAGCAGTACTTC.

A few counts support this clonotype. The chain combines TRBV29-1 with TRBJ1-1; D gene unclear. Trimming cost V 6 bases and J 0 bases, with 14 bases left between them. Germline lookup yields CDR1 SQVTM and CDR2 ANQGSEA. The CDR3 spans 14 residues. The CDR3 is CSVGEGKVNTEAFF. DNA of the CDR3: TGCAGCGTCGGGGAGGGAAAGGTGAACACTGAAGCTTTCTTT.

The chain has TRBV6-4 and TRBJ2-2; D perhaps matches TRBD1 (5 bases). The CDR3 extends over 16 amino acids. CDR1 is MRHNA and CDR2 is SNTAGT in the germline V gene. Trimming left V 4 bases short and J 0 bases short, with 12 bases between. The CDR3 DNA sequence: TGTGCCAGCAGTGTCGATAGGACAACGAACACCGGGGAGCTGTTTTTT. Its translation: CASSVDRTTNTGELFF.

The V and J genes are TRBV12-3 or TRBV12-4 and TRBJ2-1; TRBD2 might be the D (5 bases). This CDR3 has 15 amino acids. The V gene lost 10 bases and the J gene lost 0 bases, with 16 bases spanning the gap. CDR3 residues: CATVAGQSSYNEQFF. DNA of the CDR3: TGTGCCACCGTGGCGGGCCAGAGCTCCTACAATGAGCAGTTCTTC.

As for this clonotype: At one of its ends the junction is not consistent with the germline gene, which may arise from a read error. This sequence joins TRBV5-1 and TRBJ1-1, with 10 bases matching TRBD1. The CDR3 contains 14 residues. CDR1 is SGHRS and CDR2 is YFSETQ in the germline V gene. CDR3 loop: CAGSRGTGVTEAFF. CDR3 sequence (DNA): TGCGCCGGCAGCCGGGGGACAGGGGTCACTGAAGCTTTCTTT.

This clonotype showed up just a few times. The CDR3 DNA reads as TGTGCCAGCAGTTTCTCCGATAGCAATCAGCCCCAGCATTTT. Amino acid sequence: CASSFSDSNQPQHF. J is TRBJ1-5 and V is TRBV28; D is uncertain. The CDR3 loop spans 14 amino acids. The germline CDR1 and CDR2 sequences are MDHEN and SYDVKM. V shed 3 bases and J shed 0 bases, with 6 bases lying between them. Together with reference TRBV28 and TRBJ1-5, the CDR3 gives the full variable domain: DVKVTQSSRYLVKRTGEKVFLECVQDMDHENMFWYRQDPGLGLRLIYFSYDVKMKEKGDIPEGYSVSREKKERFSLILESASTNQTSMYLCASSFSDSNQPQHFGDGTRLSIL.

This clonotype was detected a few times. The chain recombines TRBV12-3 or TRBV12-4 with TRBJ2-7; the D gene is possibly TRBD2 (6 bases). V gave up 3 bases and J gave up 5 bases, with 8 bases separating them. The CDR3 runs to 12 residues. The CDR3 nucleotides are TGTGCCAGCAGTTTGGGACTCGACGAGCAGTACTTC. This sequence encodes CASSLGLDEQYF.

Of note for this clonotype: One base away lies a much larger clone, so this may be a sequencing read error. J is TRBJ2-5 and V is TRBV27; tentatively, D is TRBD2 (5 bases). Trimming shortened V by 3 bases and J by 11 bases, and 16 bases separated the two germline ends. The CDR3 totals 13 residues. Per germline, CDR1 MNHEY and CDR2 SMNVEV (reference sequence). The DNA of the CDR3 is TGTGCCAGCAGTTTCGGGATTTACAATGAGCAGTACTTC. Translation gives CASSFGIYNEQYF.

On this clonotype itself: One junction end does not reproduce the germline sequence, and a read error may be involved. The rearrangement uses TRBV11-3 and TRBJ2-1, with a possible D match to TRBD1 (6 bases). CDR3 length: 18 amino acids. The germline V gene encodes CDR1 SGHNT and CDR2 YENEEA. The CDR3 DNA sequence: TGTTCCAGCAGCTTAGCCATAAGCCAGGGGAAACTTTGCAATGAGCAGTTCTTC. Translated: CSSSLAISQGKLCNEQFF.

Comments on this clonotype: One end of the junction does not line up with germline, which may come from a read error. The chain joins TRBV12-3 or TRBV12-4 to TRBJ2-1; D gene unclear. CDR3 size: 11 residues. The CDR3 is CASSQLDERFF. The DNA of the CDR3 is TGTGCCAGCAGCCAATTAGATGAGCGGTTCTTC.

This clonotype came up a few times. The chain links TRBV25-1 to TRBJ2-3; 7 bases align to TRBD1. The CDR3 covers 15 residues. CDR1 MGHDK and CDR2 SYGVNS come from the germline V gene. The V gene end was trimmed by 3 bases and the J gene end by 4 bases; junction bases not matched to a gene: 7. CDR3: CASSEGQYEADTQYF. The DNA for the CDR3 is TGTGCCAGCAGTGAGGGACAGTATGAAGCAGATACGCAGTATTTT.

This clonotype occurred once. This chain connects TRBV28 to TRBJ2-5; D might be TRBD1 or TRBD2, each matching 5 bases. The CDR3 runs 17 residues. V dropped 2 bases and J dropped 0 bases, with 16 bases sitting between them. Germline CDR1 is MDHEN and CDR2 is SYDVKM. The CDR3 nucleotides are TGTGCCAGCAGTTTAAGGGGACGAGGGGAAGACCAAGAGACCCAGTACTTC. Translating it yields CASSLRGRGEDQETQYF.

The CDR3 DNA follows: TGTGCCAGCAGCCAAGTGGGTATCGGCGGGGAGCTGTTTTTT. Translated, it gives CASSQVGIGGELFF. The gene calls are TRBV14 and TRBJ2-2; D remains unclear. Germline CDR1 SGHDN, CDR2 FVKESK. Trimming left V 1 base short and J 7 bases short, with 10 bases between. There are 14 residues in the CDR3. Full variable domain (remainder filled in from reference TRBV14 and TRBJ2-2): EAGVTQFPSHSVIEKGQTVTLRCDPISGHDNLYWYRRVMGKEIKFLLHFVKESKQDESGMPNNRFLAERTGGTYSTLKVQPAELEDSGVYFCASSQVGIGGELFFGEGSRLTVL.

The chain couples TRBV6-2 or TRBV6-3 to TRBJ2-1, with D possibly TRBD2 on 6 matching bases. V was clipped by 4 bases and J by 8 bases, with 24 bases between them. Per the germline V gene, CDR1 is MNHEY and CDR2 is SVGEGT. The CDR3 length is 17 residues. The DNA of the CDR3 is TGTGCCAGCAGTTCCGTCCGGAGGGGCAGGACGAAGGATGAGCAGTTCTTC. It encodes CASSSVRRGRTKDEQFF.

The CDR3 DNA follows: TGCGCCAGCAGCTTGATGGGGGACAATCAGCCCCAGCATTTT. Encoded protein: CASSLMGDNQPQHF. V is TRBV5-1 and J is TRBJ1-5, with D maybe TRBD1 (5 bases). The CDR3 has 14 residues. V lost 1 base and J 3 bases, leaving 8 bases between the germline ends. Germline CDR1 is SGHRS and CDR2 is YFSETQ.

This sequence joins TRBV7-2 and TRBJ2-7; maybe TRBD1 (6 bases). The germline gives CDR1 SGHTA, CDR2 FQGNSA. CDR3 size: 14 residues. V dropped 5 bases and J dropped 3 bases, with 14 bases sitting between them. The CDR3 loop reads CASSSPGTNYEQYF. The CDR3 region has the DNA TGTGCCAGCAGCAGCCCCGGGACAAACTACGAGCAGTACTTC.

This clonotype was recorded a few times. The chain uses TRBV20-1 and TRBJ2-7; D may match TRBD1 or TRBD2 (5 bases each). CDR3 size: 13 residues. CDR1 is DFQATT, CDR2 SNEGSKA, per germline (reference sequence). The ends were cut back, 6 bases at V and 4 bases at J, with 16 bases in the middle. The CDR3 region is CSAEGTELYEQYF. DNA of the CDR3: TGCAGTGCCGAGGGGACGGAGCTTTACGAGCAGTACTTC.

V usage is TRBV13 and J usage is TRBJ1-5, with 7 bases matching TRBD1. V lost 4 bases and J lost 1; bases outside the gene matches: 10. From germline, CDR1 is PRHDT and CDR2 FYEKMQ (reference sequence). The CDR3 runs to 17 residues. The CDR3 sequence is CASSSVGLGQSNQPQHF. The CDR3 region has the DNA TGTGCCAGCAGCTCAGTTGGTCTGGGACAGAGCAATCAGCCCCAGCATTTT.